The T cell receptor (beta chain) under discussion was sequenced for a study of blood T cells in healthy people across ages. Study findings and constraints: Since the PBMCs were unsorted, naive and antigen-experienced cells could not be conclusively compared.

Researchers report isolating at least 7 million PBMCs per sample. The extraction recovered at least 5.5 micrograms of total RNA per sample. Then a second PCR, running about 6 to 11 cycles, was carried out with a sample-barcoded 5' primer and a J-beta primer mix. TCRdb used MiXCR to reprocess the 5' RACE reads, holding one entry per CDR3 protein. The sample has around 850,000 distinct CDR3 sequences, under 40% seen once; the top ten hold 10% to 15%. About this clonotype itself: Its antigen is undetermined.

V was clipped by 5 bases and J by 2 bases, with 13 bases between them. The CDR3 is 14 amino acids. V and J are TRBV12-3 or TRBV12-4 and TRBJ2-7, with a weak D call TRBD1 (6 bases). The material sequenced was blood. The source of this sequence is a man younger than 35 in good health. CDR3 DNA sequence: TGTGCCAGCAGTGTCGATGGGACACCCTACGAGCAGTACTTC. It is translated as CASSVDGTPYEQYF.